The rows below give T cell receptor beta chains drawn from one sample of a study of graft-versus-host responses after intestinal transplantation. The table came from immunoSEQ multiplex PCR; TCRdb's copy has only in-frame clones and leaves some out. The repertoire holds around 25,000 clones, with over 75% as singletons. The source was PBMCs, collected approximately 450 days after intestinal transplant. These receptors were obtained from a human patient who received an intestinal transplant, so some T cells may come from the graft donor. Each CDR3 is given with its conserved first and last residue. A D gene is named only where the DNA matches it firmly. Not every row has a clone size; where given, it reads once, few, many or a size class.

TGTGCCAGCAGCGTAGAAGGGACAGGGGAGAATGAGCAGTTCTTC	CASSVEGTGENEQFF	TRBJ2-1	TRBD1	TRBV9	NA
TGCAGCGCCACGGACAGGTCAGGAAAGACCCAGTACTTC	CSATDRSGKTQYF	TRBJ2-5	TRBD1	TRBV29-1	NA
TGTGCCAGCAGTGAACTTGAGGGAGGGACAACCGGGGAGCTGTTTTTT	CASSELEGGTTGELFF	TRBJ2-2	NA	TRBV25-1	few
TGTGCCAGCAGTGTGGGGCTCGGCCTAAGGGTTGAAGCTTTCTTT	CASSVGLGLRVEAFF	TRBJ1-1	NA	TRBV6-6	NA
TGTGCCAGCAGTTACCCGGGACAGGGATACTCCAATGAGCAGTTCTTC	CASSYPGQGYSNEQFF	TRBJ2-1	TRBD1	TRBV6-5	NA
TGTGCCTGGAGTGTAGACCGGGCCTTTGGCTATGGCTACACCTTC	CAWSVDRAFGYGYTF	TRBJ1-2	NA	TRBV30	NA
TGTGCCAGCAGTTTGATAACAGGGCTCTCTATCGGCAATCAGCCCCAGCATTTT	CASSLITGLSIGNQPQHF	TRBJ1-5	NA	TRBV28	NA
TGTGCCAGCAGCGCCGACACCAGCTCCTACGAGCAGTACTTC	CASSADTSSYEQYF	TRBJ2-7	NA	TRBV11-3	once
TGTGCCAGCAGTTACTCGGCCGGGTTCACTGAAGCTTTCTTT	CASSYSAGFTEAFF	TRBJ1-1	NA	TRBV6-5	NA
TGTGCCAGCAGTTACTCGAAATCGTCCTCCCCCTACGAGCAGTACTTC	CASSYSKSSSPYEQYF	TRBJ2-7	NA	TRBV6-5	NA
TGTGCCAGCAGCTTGTGGGCAGGGGAAGACTATGGCTACACCTTC	CASSLWAGEDYGYTF	TRBJ1-2	NA	TRBV5-7	NA
TGTGCCAGCAGCCAAGATAGCGGGAGGGAAAGCACAGATACGCAGTATTTT	CASSQDSGRESTDTQYF	TRBJ2-3	TRBD2	TRBV4-2	NA
TGCAGCGGTGCTTGGGGACAGGGGACTGAAGCTTTCTTT	CSGAWGQGTEAFF	TRBJ1-1	TRBD1	TRBV29-1	NA
TGTGCTAGTGGTTTGGTAAAGGGGGAGGGCAGGGCCCTGAACACTGAAGCTTTCTTT	CASGLVKGEGRALNTEAFF	TRBJ1-1	NA	TRBV12-5	NA
TGTGCCAGCAGGGACCCCCGGGACCCCACAGATACGCAGTATTTT	CASRDPRDPTDTQYF	TRBJ2-3	NA	TRBV6-5	NA
TGTGCCAGCAGTTACTTCAGGGATCAGCCCCAGCATTTT	CASSYFRDQPQHF	TRBJ1-5	NA	TRBV6-9	NA
TGTGCCAGCAGCATGGGACAGGGGGTAACTAATGAAAAACTGTTTTTT	CASSMGQGVTNEKLFF	TRBJ1-4	TRBD1	TRBV7-9	NA
TGCGCCAGCAGCTTGAGCCAGGGAGGATATGAAAAACTGTTTTTT	CASSLSQGGYEKLFF	TRBJ1-4	NA	TRBV5-1	NA
TGCGCCAGCAGCAGAGGCAGCCTAAGGAACACTGAAGCTTTCTTT	CASSRGSLRNTEAFF	TRBJ1-1	NA	TRBV5-1	NA
TGTGCCATCAGTGAGTCGGAGACCTACAATGAGCAGTTCTTC	CAISESETYNEQFF	TRBJ2-1	NA	TRBV10-3	once
TGCGCCAGCAGCTTGTCAGAGACCCAGTACTTC	CASSLSETQYF	TRBJ2-5	NA	TRBV5-1	NA
TGCGCCAGCAGCTTGGTGCCAGGGAGCATGGCCGGGGAGCTGTTTTTT	CASSLVPGSMAGELFF	TRBJ2-2	NA	TRBV5-1	NA
TGTGCCACCAGCAGAATGACGTCAGGGTCGAATGAGCAGTTCTTC	CATSRMTSGSNEQFF	TRBJ2-1	NA	TRBV15	NA
TGTGCCAGCAGTTGGGCGGGGAACACTGAAGCTTTCTTT	CASSWAGNTEAFF	TRBJ1-1	NA	TRBV27	NA
TGTGCCAGCAGCGTCGGACTAGCGGGAGGGCCCCAGTGTGAGCAGTTCTTC	CASSVGLAGGPQCEQFF	TRBJ2-1	TRBD2	TRBV9	NA
TGTGCCAGCAGTACATCCCCAGGGGATGGAAACACCATATATTTT	CASSTSPGDGNTIYF	TRBJ1-3	NA	TRBV6-9	NA
TGTGCCAGCAGCGTAGGACTAGCGTCGAGGAATGAGCAGTTCTTC	CASSVGLASRNEQFF	TRBJ2-1	TRBD2	TRBV9	NA
TGTGCCAGCAGCCCCGGAGGGCTGTTCTACGAGCAGTACTTC	CASSPGGLFYEQYF	TRBJ2-7	NA	TRBV5-8	once
TGTGCCAGCAGCTCCAAAAAAGGACTAGCGGGAGTGGATGAGCAGTTCTTC	CASSSKKGLAGVDEQFF	TRBJ2-1	TRBD2	TRBV7-3	NA
TGTGCCAGTAGAGGACTAAACAAAGCCACCGGGGAGCTGTTTTTT	CASRGLNKATGELFF	TRBJ2-2	NA	TRBV19	once
TGCAGTGCTAGGGTCACTGAAGCTTTCTTT	CSARVTEAFF	TRBJ1-1	NA	TRBV20-1	NA
TGTGCCAGCTCACCGTTTCAGGGGGCCGGGAGCATGAGCGAGCAGTACTTC	CASSPFQGAGSMSEQYF	TRBJ2-7	TRBD1	TRBV18	NA
TGTGCCAGCAGATGGGGAGGGAATAGCAATCAGCCCCAGCATTTT	CASRWGGNSNQPQHF	TRBJ1-5	NA	TRBV28	NA
TGTGCCAGTGCCCCTAGGACTGCTAGCTCCTACGAGCAGTACTTC	CASAPRTASSYEQYF	TRBJ2-7	NA	TRBV6-5	NA
TGCGCCAGCAGCTCTATGAGGGGGGTTCTCGGCTCCTACGAGCAGTACTTC	CASSSMRGVLGSYEQYF	TRBJ2-7	NA	TRBV5-1	NA
TGTGCCAGCAGTTACTCAGCTAGCGTTTACAATGAGCAGTTCTTC	CASSYSASVYNEQFF	TRBJ2-1	NA	TRBV6-5	NA
TGTGCCAGCAGCAAAGGATTCGGGCCACCCCGAGAGGGCTACACCTTC	CASSKGFGPPREGYTF	TRBJ1-2	NA	TRBV21-1	NA
TGCGCCAGCTCTAGGGACCCCGGGGCAGATACGCAGTATTTT	CASSRDPGADTQYF	TRBJ2-3	NA	TRBV10-1	NA
TGTGCCAGCCTAGGGACCCCGAACCAAGAGACCCAGTACTTC	CASLGTPNQETQYF	TRBJ2-5	NA	TRBV6-6	NA
TGTGCCAGCAGTCCCCTCTCTGGGGCCAACGTCCTGACTTTC	CASSPLSGANVLTF	TRBJ2-6	NA	TRBV27	NA
TGTGCCAGCAGCCAAGATCGACAGGACAATTCACCCCTCCACTTT	CASSQDRQDNSPLHF	TRBJ1-6	NA	TRBV4-2	few
TGTGCCAGCAGCTTAAATTCTCGGGGTGAGCAGTTCTTC	CASSLNSRGEQFF	TRBJ2-1	NA	TRBV7-3	NA
TGTGCCATAGGGACAGGGGGCCGAGAGACCCAGTACTTC	CAIGTGGRETQYF	TRBJ2-5	TRBD1	TRBV19	NA
TGTGCCAGCAGCCCCCGGAGGGGGAACTACGAGCAGTACTTC	CASSPRRGNYEQYF	TRBJ2-7	NA	TRBV6-5	NA
TGTGCCAGCAGTTTATTTCAGGGCGTTTACTCCTACGAGCAGTACTTC	CASSLFQGVYSYEQYF	TRBJ2-7	NA	TRBV28	NA
TGTGCCAGCAGCGTAGACGGCAGGGCCTATAGGGAGAATTCACCCCTCCACTTT	CASSVDGRAYRENSPLHF	TRBJ1-6	NA	TRBV9	once
TGTGCCAGCAGTTACGGGACTCTCGACTTAGGACCCCTCCACTTT	CASSYGTLDLGPLHF	TRBJ1-6	NA	TRBV28	NA
TGTGCCAGCAGTTTAACCAGGGTGACTGAAGCTTTCTTT	CASSLTRVTEAFF	TRBJ1-1	NA	TRBV27	NA
TGCGCCAGCAGCTTCTCTAGCGGGAGTAATGAGCAGTTCTTC	CASSFSSGSNEQFF	TRBJ2-1	TRBD2	TRBV5-1	NA